This is a list of T cell receptor beta chains from one sample in a study of blood T cell repertoires in COVID-19. Assay used: immunoSEQ multiplex PCR; TCRdb lists only in-frame clones, some missing. Of roughly 250,000 clones in the sample, around 90% were seen once. Source material: peripheral blood. Receptor source: a woman aged 25 to 39 with acute or convalescent COVID-19. Both conserved end residues are part of each CDR3. Fields, in order: J gene, D gene, clone size, V gene, CDR3 protein, CDR3 DNA. The D gene is left open where the match is weak. Only some rows state a clone size, as once, few, many or a class for expanded clones.

TRBJ2-3,NA,NA,TRBV5-1,CASSLRTGVSDTQYF,TGCGCCAGCAGCTTGAGGACGGGAGTTTCAGATACGCAGTATTTT
TRBJ2-7,TRBD1,once,TRBV19,CASSRGTGIPYEQYF,TGTGCCAGTAGTAGGGGGACAGGTATACCCTACGAGCAGTACTTC
TRBJ2-2,NA,NA,TRBV2,CASSGANSNTGELFF,TGTGCCAGCAGTGGGGCCAACTCGAACACCGGGGAGCTGTTTTTT
TRBJ2-2,NA,NA,TRBV4-3,CASSQASRLAGELFF,TGCGCCAGCAGCCAGGCTAGCAGGTTGGCCGGGGAGCTGTTTTTT
TRBJ2-2,NA,NA,TRBV6-1,CASSETWAVAGELFF,TGTGCCAGCAGTGAAACTTGGGCAGTAGCCGGGGAGCTGTTTTTT
TRBJ1-6,NA,NA,TRBV9,CASSTGQSSYNSPLHF,TGTGCCAGCAGCACTGGACAGAGCTCCTATAATTCACCCCTCCACTTT
TRBJ2-5,NA,NA,TRBV4-3,CASSQDSAGETQYF,TGCGCCAGCAGCCAAGATTCCGCCGGGGAGACCCAGTACTTC
TRBJ1-1,TRBD1,NA,TRBV6-5,CASSTPGQGNTEAFF,TGTGCCAGCAGTACACCAGGACAGGGGAACACTGAAGCTTTCTTT
TRBJ2-5,TRBD1,NA,TRBV11-2,CASSSRDRGRETQYF,TGTGCCAGCAGCTCCCGGGACAGGGGGCGGGAGACCCAGTACTTC
TRBJ2-4,NA,NA,TRBV5-1,CASKLSTKNIQYF,TGCGCCAGCAAACTTTCTACCAAAAACATTCAGTACTTC
TRBJ2-2,NA,NA,TRBV11-2,CASSLGLQGYTGELFF,TGTGCCAGCAGCTTAGGACTACAGGGTTACACCGGGGAGCTGTTTTTT
TRBJ1-1,NA,NA,TRBV11-2,CASRQDMGTEAFF,TGTGCCAGCAGGCAGGACATGGGGACTGAAGCTTTCTTT
TRBJ2-7,TRBD1,NA,TRBV7-6,CASSPRDSGSYEQYF,TGTGCCAGCAGCCCACGGGACAGTGGATCCTACGAGCAGTACTTC
TRBJ2-1,TRBD1,NA,TRBV4-3,CASSHDIYPGQGAGEQFF,TGCGCCAGCAGCCATGACATTTACCCGGGACAGGGGGCCGGGGAGCAGTTCTTC
TRBJ2-7,NA,NA,TRBV15,CATSRGPGATYEQYF,TGTGCCACCAGCAGAGGGCCGGGAGCGACATACGAGCAGTACTTC
TRBJ2-2,TRBD2,NA,TRBV7-9,CASSYTRLSGTYTGELFF,TGTGCCAGCAGCTACACTAGACTTAGCGGGACTTACACCGGGGAGCTGTTTTTT
TRBJ1-3,TRBD1,NA,TRBV19,CASGQGARNTIYF,TGTGCCTCGGGACAGGGGGCGAGAAACACCATATATTTT
TRBJ2-1,NA,NA,TRBV7-9,CASSGVALYNEQFF,TGTGCCAGCTCGGGAGTAGCGCTATACAATGAGCAGTTCTTC
TRBJ2-5,NA,once,TRBV5-1,CASSASGTQKETQYF,TGCGCCAGCAGCGCATCCGGGACACAGAAAGAGACCCAGTACTTC
TRBJ1-6,NA,NA,TRBV7-2,CASSLVGRTRYNSPLHF,TGTGCCAGCAGCTTAGTGGGAAGGACACGGTATAATTCACCCCTCCACTTT
TRBJ2-5,NA,NA,TRBV24-1,CATSDIRGVAETQYF,TGTGCCACCAGTGATATTCGGGGAGTCGCAGAGACCCAGTACTTC
TRBJ2-7,NA,NA,TRBV11-3,CASSEAYEQYF,TGTGCCAGCAGTGAGGCGTACGAGCAGTACTTC
TRBJ1-5,TRBD1,NA,TRBV5-4,CASSTDRALRPQHF,TGTGCCAGCAGCACGGACAGGGCTCTTAGGCCCCAGCATTTT
TRBJ2-7,TRBD1,NA,TRBV12-5,CASGWGQRLEQYF,TGTGCTAGTGGTTGGGGACAGCGCTTGGAGCAGTACTTC
TRBJ2-4,TRBD2,NA,TRBV11-2,CASSQRDGGLERDIQYF,TGTGCCAGCAGCCAGAGGGACGGGGGACTAGAGAGGGACATTCAGTACTTC
TRBJ2-3,NA,NA,TRBV29-1,CSVASLASDTQYF,TGCAGCGTTGCCTCTCTAGCTTCAGATACGCAGTATTTT
TRBJ1-1,NA,NA,TRBV11-3,CASSLPRGGFTEAFF,TGTGCCAGCAGCTTACCCCGGGGGGGGTTCACTGAAGCTTTCTTT
TRBJ2-7,TRBD2,few,TRBV13,CASSVTAGDGYEQYF,TGTGCCAGCAGCGTAACAGCGGGAGATGGCTACGAGCAGTACTTC
TRBJ2-2,TRBD2,NA,TRBV19,CASSRTRNTGELFF,TGTGCCAGTAGTAGGACTAGGAACACCGGGGAGCTGTTTTTT
TRBJ2-5,NA,NA,TRBV21-1,CASSKVVVQGARETQYF,TGTGCCAGCAGCAAAGTTGTAGTCCAGGGGGCGAGAGAGACCCAGTACTTC
TRBJ2-3,NA,few,TRBV7-3,CASSLVLPDTQYF,TGTGCCAGCAGCTTAGTCCTACCAGATACGCAGTATTTT
TRBJ2-7,NA,NA,TRBV7-2,CASSPPSNEQYF,TGTGCCAGCAGCCCACCTAGTAACGAGCAGTACTTC
TRBJ2-7,NA,NA,TRBV19,CASSMSGYEQYF,TGTGCCAGTAGTATGAGTGGCTACGAGCAGTACTTC
TRBJ2-7,NA,NA,TRBV9,CASSGRGQAFSYEQYF,TGTGCCAGCAGCGGAAGGGGCCAGGCATTCTCCTACGAGCAGTACTTC
TRBJ1-5,NA,NA,TRBV6-5,CASLSSNQPQHF,TGTGCCAGCCTCAGTAGCAATCAGCCCCAGCATTTT
TRBJ2-5,NA,NA,TRBV6-1,CASSDPGMETQYF,TGTGCCAGCAGTGACCCCGGGATGGAGACCCAGTACTTC
TRBJ2-1,TRBD1,NA,TRBV19,CATETGSSYNEQFF,TGTGCCACTGAGACAGGGAGCTCCTACAATGAGCAGTTCTTC
TRBJ1-2,TRBD1,NA,TRBV3-1/TRBV3-2,CASSRGTGNYGYTF,TGTGCCAGCAGCCGCGGGACAGGGAACTATGGCTACACCTTC
TRBJ1-2,NA,NA,TRBV20-1,CSASSFVSFDYGYTF,TGCAGTGCTAGTTCATTCGTGAGTTTCGACTATGGCTACACCTTC
TRBJ2-2,NA,NA,TRBV11-3,CASSLRGGGELFF,TGTGCCAGCAGCTTACGGGGTGGCGGGGAGCTGTTTTTT
TRBJ1-3,NA,NA,TRBV30,CAWSAGQSSGNTIYF,TGTGCCTGGAGTGCCGGACAGAGCTCTGGAAACACCATATATTTT
TRBJ1-4,NA,NA,TRBV5-4,CASSLTGVEKLFF,TGTGCCAGCAGCTTGACCGGGGTTGAAAAACTGTTTTTT
TRBJ2-3,TRBD2,NA,TRBV18,CASSSGGLAGRTDTQYF,TGTGCCAGCTCATCAGGGGGACTAGCGGGACGCACAGATACGCAGTATTTT
TRBJ2-1,NA,NA,TRBV6-5,CASSYRQGPGGEQFF,TGTGCCAGCAGTTACCGGCAGGGCCCGGGTGGTGAGCAGTTCTTC
TRBJ2-1,TRBD2,NA,TRBV11-2,CASSPTSILVAGHNEQFF,TGTGCCAGCAGCCCTACATCAATATTGGTAGCGGGGCACAATGAGCAGTTCTTC
TRBJ2-7,NA,NA,TRBV10-3,CAISPLRDEQYF,TGTGCCATCAGCCCCCTGCGCGACGAGCAGTACTTC
TRBJ2-1,TRBD2,NA,TRBV14,CASSQDHAGTSGRGGNEQFF,TGTGCCAGCAGCCAAGATCATGCTGGGACTAGCGGGAGAGGTGGTAATGAGCAGTTCTTC